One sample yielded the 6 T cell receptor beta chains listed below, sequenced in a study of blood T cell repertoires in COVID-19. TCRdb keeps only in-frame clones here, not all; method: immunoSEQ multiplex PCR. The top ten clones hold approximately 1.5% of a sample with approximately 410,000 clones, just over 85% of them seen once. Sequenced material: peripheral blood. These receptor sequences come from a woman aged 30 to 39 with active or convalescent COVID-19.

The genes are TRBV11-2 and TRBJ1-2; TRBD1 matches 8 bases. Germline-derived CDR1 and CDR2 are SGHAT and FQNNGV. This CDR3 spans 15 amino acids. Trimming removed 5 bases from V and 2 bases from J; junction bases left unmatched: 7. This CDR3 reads CASSLGQGLNYGYTF. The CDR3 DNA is TGTGCCAGCAGCCTTGGACAGGGCCTCAACTATGGCTACACCTTC.

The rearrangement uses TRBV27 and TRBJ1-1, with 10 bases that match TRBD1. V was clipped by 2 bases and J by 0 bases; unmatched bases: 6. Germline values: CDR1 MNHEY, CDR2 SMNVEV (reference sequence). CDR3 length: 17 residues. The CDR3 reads CASSLRGTGDMNTEAFF. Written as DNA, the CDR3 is TGTGCCAGCAGTTTACGCGGGACAGGGGACATGAACACTGAAGCTTTCTTT.

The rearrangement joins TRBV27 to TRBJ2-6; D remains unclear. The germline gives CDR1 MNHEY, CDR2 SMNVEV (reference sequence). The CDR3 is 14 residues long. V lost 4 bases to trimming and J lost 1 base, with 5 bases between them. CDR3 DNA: TGTGCCAGCAGTTCAGTTTCTGGGGCCAACGTCCTGACTTTC. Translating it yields CASSSVSGANVLTF.

CDR3 DNA sequence: TGTGCCAGCACCGCCGGGACAGGGTACACCGGGGAGCTGTTTTTT. It is translated as CASTAGTGYTGELFF. This chain connects TRBV6-5 to TRBJ2-2; 9 bases map to TRBD1. From germline, CDR1 is MNHEY and CDR2 SVGAGI. The CDR3 spans 15 residues. After removal of 7 bases from V and 3 bases from J, the junction contained 6 bases not matched to a gene.

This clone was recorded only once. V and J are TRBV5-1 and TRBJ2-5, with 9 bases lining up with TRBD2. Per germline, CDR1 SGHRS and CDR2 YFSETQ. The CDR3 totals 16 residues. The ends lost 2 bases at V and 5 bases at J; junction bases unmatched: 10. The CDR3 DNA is TGCGCCAGCAGCTTTCGCGGGGGGGCCCTTGGGGAGACCCAGTACTTC. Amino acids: CASSFRGGALGETQYF.

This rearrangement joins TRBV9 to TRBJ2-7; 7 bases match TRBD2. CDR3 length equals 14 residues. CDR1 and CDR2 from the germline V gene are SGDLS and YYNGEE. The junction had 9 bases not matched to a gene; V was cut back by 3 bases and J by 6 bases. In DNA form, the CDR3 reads TGTGCCAGCAGCGAAGCTAGCGGAAGGGGCGAGCAGTACTTC. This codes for CASSEASGRGEQYF.